What follows is one T cell receptor (beta chain) and its context. This entry comes from a study of blood T cell repertoires in COVID-19. The overall study: Some COVID-19 samples were acute and others convalescent; all came from the United States, Italy and Spain. The cDNA or gDNA used as material had been derived from T cells, B-cell-depleted T cells, or PBMCs.

As handled by the study authors: Estimated nucleated cell counts came from reference gene primer amplification. TCRdb's table, derived via immunoSEQ multiplex PCR, lists solely in-frame clones and lacks some. D and trimming were read from the DNA, whereas the V and J calls and clone size are those reported in that table. The sample yields fewer than 130,000 clones, 65% to 75% seen once. J lost 2 bases, V lost 6 bases, and 9 bases had no gene match. The CDR3 contains 15 residues. CDR1 is MNHEY, CDR2 SVGAGI, per germline. The chain uses TRBV6-5 and TRBJ2-7; 8 bases map to TRBD1. What was sequenced was peripheral blood. This receptor was obtained from a man at least 80 years old with acute or convalescent COVID-19. CDR3 region: CASSRQDRAAYEQYF. CDR3 nucleotides: TGTGCCAGCAGCCGCCAGGACAGGGCTGCCTACGAGCAGTACTTC.